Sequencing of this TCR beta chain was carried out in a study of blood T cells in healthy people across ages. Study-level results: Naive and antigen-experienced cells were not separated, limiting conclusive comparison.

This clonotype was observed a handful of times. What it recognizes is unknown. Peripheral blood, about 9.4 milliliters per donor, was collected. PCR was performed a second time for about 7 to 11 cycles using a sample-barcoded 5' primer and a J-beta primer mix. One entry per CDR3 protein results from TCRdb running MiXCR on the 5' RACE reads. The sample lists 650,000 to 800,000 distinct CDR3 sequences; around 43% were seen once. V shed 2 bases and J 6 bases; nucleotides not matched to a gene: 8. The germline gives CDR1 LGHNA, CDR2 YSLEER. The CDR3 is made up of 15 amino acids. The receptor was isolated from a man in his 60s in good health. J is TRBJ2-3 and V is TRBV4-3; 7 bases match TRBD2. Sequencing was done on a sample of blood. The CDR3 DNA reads TGCGCCAGCAGCCAAAATAGCGGGTTCAGGGATACGCAGTATTTT. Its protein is CASSQNSGFRDTQYF.